The T cell receptor beta chain under discussion was sequenced for a study of blood T cell repertoires in COVID-19. The overall study: The origin of the acute and convalescent COVID-19 samples was the United States, Italy and Spain. From T cells, B-cell-depleted T cells, or PBMCs came the material, which was cDNA or gDNA.

The junction had 7 bases not matched to a gene; V was cut back by 0 bases and J by 8 bases. CDR1 MNHNS and CDR2 SASEGT come from the germline V gene. The CDR3 extends over 17 amino acids. In the authors' methods: Reference gene primer amplification gave estimated nucleated cell counts. Sequencing used immunoSEQ multiplex PCR; TCRdb keeps in-frame clones, though not all of them. The V and J calls and clone size were taken over from that table, and D and trimming were inferred from the DNA. Of some 200,000 clones listed, 75% to 80% were seen once; the top ten hold 8.5% to 10%. V and J are TRBV6-1 and TRBJ2-1, with 13 bases aligning to TRBD2. This receptor was taken from a woman between 50 and 59 years old with active or convalescent COVID-19. Input material: peripheral blood. The CDR3 bases are TGTGCCAGCAGTGAAGCGCGAGGACTAGCGGGAGCGTATGAGCAGTTCTTC. This translates into CASSEARGLAGAYEQFF.